A selection of T cell receptor beta chains follows, all from one sample in a study of molecular identifiers for immune sequencing clone quantification. Each CDR3 protein gets one entry after TCRdb re-called the PCR reads with MiXCR. The sample holds some 580,000 distinct CDR3 sequences; about 25% are singletons and the top ten take 0.78%. Sequencing was done on a sample of naive CD8+ T cells from blood, with Jurkat cell RNA spiked in. These receptors were obtained from a human donor in good health. Some libraries in this study had Jurkat cell RNA spiked in. CDR3s include the opening cysteine and the closing phenylalanine or tryptophan. Fields, in order: V gene, clone size, J gene, D gene, CDR3 protein, CDR3 DNA. The D gene is left open where the match is weak. Not all rows give a size; the values are once, few, many and, for expanded clones, a class.

TRBV15	-	TRBJ2-7	TRBD2	CATSRGGVSSYEQYF	TGTGCCACCAGCAGGGGGGGGGTCAGCTCCTACGAGCAGTACTTC
TRBV19	once	TRBJ2-1	TRBD1	CASSSRTGYYEQFF	TGTGCCAGTAGTTCAAGGACAGGTTACTATGAGCAGTTCTTC
TRBV13	-	TRBJ2-7	-	CASSLTVDRVTGGSFHEQYF	TGTGCCAGCAGCTTAACTGTCGACAGGGTAACGGGCGGGAGTTTCCACGAGCAGTACTTT
TRBV20-1	-	TRBJ2-7	-	CSARLPASYEQYF	TGCAGTGCTAGACTCCCCGCGAGCTACGAGCAGTACTTC
TRBV14	-	TRBJ2-5	-	CASSQETGYQETQYF	TGTGCCAGCAGCCAAGAAACTGGCTACCAAGAGACCCAGTACTTC
TRBV12-3/TRBV12-4	many	TRBJ2-3	TRBD2	CASSPWRLAGGTDTQYF	TGTGCCAGCAGTCCGTGGAGGCTAGCGGGAGGAACAGATACGCAGTATTTT
TRBV4-1	-	TRBJ2-7	TRBD2	CASSQELERGYYEQYF	TGCGCCAGCAGCCAAGAATTAGAGCGGGGATACTACGAGCAGTACTTC
TRBV27	few	TRBJ2-1	TRBD1	CASSRAGGVNEQFF	TGTGCCAGCAGCCGGGCAGGGGGTGTTAATGAGCAGTTCTTC
TRBV4-1	-	TRBJ2-1	TRBD1	CASSQARIGTGDNEQFF	TGCGCCAGCAGCCAAGCTCGCATCGGGACAGGCGACAATGAGCAGTTCTTC
TRBV7-2	many	TRBJ2-7	-	CASSSDVGSGWEQYF	TGTGCCAGCAGCTCGGACGTCGGTTCGGGGTGGGAGCAGTACTTC
TRBV6-2/TRBV6-3	many	TRBJ2-2	-	CASSWTFTGELFF	TGTGCCAGCAGCTGGACCTTCACCGGGGAGCTGTTTTTT
TRBV4-3	few	TRBJ1-1	TRBD1	CASSQLPGQGAGTEAFF	TGCGCCAGCAGCCAACTCCCCGGACAGGGGGCCGGGACTGAAGCTTTCTTT
TRBV6-2/TRBV6-3	-	TRBJ2-7	TRBD2	CASSGPGRELYEQYF	TGTGCCAGCAGTGGGCCTGGGCGGGAGCTCTACGAGCAGTACTTC
TRBV27	few	TRBJ2-7	-	CASSLSGGTATYEQYF	TGTGCCAGCAGTTTATCTGGCGGGACAGCTACCTACGAGCAGTACTTC
TRBV19	-	TRBJ2-7	-	CASSQATGLSYEQYF	TGTGCCAGTAGTCAGGCAACGGGACTGTCCTACGAGCAGTACTTC
TRBV28	many	TRBJ2-5	TRBD1	CASSLWSRTGMREPQETQYF	TGTGCCAGCAGTTTATGGTCCCGGACAGGGATGAGGGAGCCCCAAGAGACCCAGTACTTC
TRBV10-3	-	TRBJ2-1	-	CAISVPSYNEQFF	TGTGCCATCTCGGTGCCCTCCTACAATGAGCAGTTCTTC
TRBV7-9	many	TRBJ2-3	TRBD1	CASSFGTGPSTDTQYF	TGTGCCAGCAGCTTCGGGACAGGGCCGAGCACAGATACGCAGTATTTT
TRBV19	-	TRBJ2-1	TRBD2	CASSIEREGGNEQFF	TGTGCCAGTAGTATAGAGCGGGAGGGCGGGAATGAGCAGTTCTTC
TRBV6-2/TRBV6-3	many	TRBJ2-7	TRBD1	CASSSTHRGSYEQYF	TGTGCCAGCAGCTCCACCCACAGGGGGTCCTACGAGCAGTACTTC
TRBV3-1	-	TRBJ2-1	-	CASSQVGHPYNEQFF	TGTGCCAGCAGCCAAGTAGGGCACCCCTACAATGAGCAGTTCTTC
TRBV19	-	TRBJ1-2	-	CAASQGDGYTF	TGTGCCGCATCGCAGGGCGATGGCTACACCTTC
TRBV12-3/TRBV12-4	-	TRBJ1-2	-	CASSSPFTF	TGTGCCAGCAGTTCCCCATTCACCTTC
TRBV7-3	-	TRBJ2-2	-	CASSWGVTGELFF	TGTGCCAGCAGCTGGGGAGTGACCGGGGAGCTGTTTTTT
TRBV5-1	many	TRBJ2-5	-	CASSPGTGWTTQYF	TGCGCCAGCAGCCCCGGGACTGGCTGGACGACCCAGTACTTC
TRBV4-1	many	TRBJ1-1	-	CASSQPTAPNTEAFF	TGCGCCAGCAGCCAACCTACTGCACCGAACACTGAAGCTTTCTTT
TRBV30	few	TRBJ1-1	-	CAWSRRAETMNTEAFF	TGTGCCTGGAGTCGTAGGGCAGAGACAATGAACACTGAAGCTTTCTTT
TRBV27	-	TRBJ2-5	-	CASSAGHNTGETQYF	TGTGCCAGCAGTGCGGGCCATAACACCGGGGAGACCCAGTACTTC
TRBV9	many	TRBJ1-3	-	CASSVNGNTIYF	TGTGCCAGCAGCGTCAATGGAAACACCATATATTTT
TRBV6-2/TRBV6-3	-	TRBJ2-7	-	CASSGGRTYEQYF	TGTGCCAGCAGTGGGGGACGGACCTACGAGCAGTACTTC
TRBV5-8	-	TRBJ1-1	-	CASSFGAPTEAFF	TGTGCCAGCAGCTTCGGGGCTCCCACTGAAGCTTTCTTT
TRBV5-3	-	TRBJ2-2	-	CASSLDGQSNTGGLFF	TGTGCCAGCAGCTTGGACGGACAGTCGAACACCGGGGGGCTGTTTTTT
TRBV3-1	-	TRBJ1-2	-	CASSQGGGSDGYTF	TGTGCCAGCAGCCAAGGTGGGGGATCGGATGGCTACACCTTC
TRBV7-8	few	TRBJ2-7	-	CASTPAGFTYEQYF	TGTGCCAGCACCCCCGCCGGGTTCACCTACGAGCAGTACTTC
TRBV19	-	TRBJ2-3	-	CAGTPAATTTDTQYF	TGTGCCGGTACCCCCGCCGCGACTACCACAGATACGCAGTATTTT
TRBV25-1	-	TRBJ2-7	-	CASSDYRGYEQYF	TGTGCCAGCAGTGATTATAGGGGCTACGAGCAGTACTTC
TRBV7-8	many	TRBJ2-3	-	CASSLRDILPDTQYF	TGTGCCAGCAGCCTCCGGGACATACTACCAGATACGCAGTATTTT
TRBV5-1	-	TRBJ2-7	-	CASTPFPISESNYEQYF	TGCGCCAGCACTCCGTTCCCCATATCGGAATCAAACTACGAGCAGTACTTC
TRBV7-2	few	TRBJ2-1	-	CASSLPPPWVNEQFF	TGTGCCAGCAGCTTACCCCCCCCTTGGGTTAATGAGCAGTTCTTC
TRBV6-5	few	TRBJ2-1	TRBD2	CASRGLAGGHERFF	TGTGCCAGCAGGGGACTAGCGGGAGGTCATGAGCGGTTCTTC
TRBV9	-	TRBJ1-6	TRBD1	CASSVDEGMEGDRVTLHF	TGTGCCAGCAGCGTAGATGAAGGGATGGAAGGGGACAGGGTGACCCTCCACTTT
TRBV7-2	few	TRBJ2-3	TRBD2	CASSWTSVSTDTQYF	TGTGCCAGCAGCTGGACTAGCGTTAGCACAGATACGCAGTATTTT
TRBV6-1	-	TRBJ1-2	TRBD1	CASNPRDRGYSGYTF	TGTGCCAGCAACCCCCGGGACAGGGGTTATTCTGGCTACACCTTC
TRBV7-3	few	TRBJ2-3	TRBD2	CASSLTPSGREADTQYF	TGTGCCAGCAGCTTAACGCCTAGCGGGAGGGAAGCAGATACGCAGTATTTT
TRBV30	-	TRBJ2-1	-	CAWSAEPTRVDEQFF	TGTGCCTGGAGTGCCGAGCCGACACGAGTCGATGAGCAGTTCTTC
TRBV5-1	-	TRBJ2-1	-	CASSLDTGWNEQFF	TGCGCCAGCAGCTTGGATACAGGGTGGAATGAGCAGTTCTTC
TRBV20-1	-	TRBJ2-4	TRBD2	CSARGSGGLVLAKDIQYF	TGCAGTGCTAGAGGGAGCGGGGGGTTAGTTCTAGCCAAAGACATTCAGTACTTC
TRBV19	-	TRBJ2-7	-	CATTPGQSLPYEQYF	TGTGCCACTACACCGGGGCAAAGTCTTCCCTACGAGCAGTACTTC
TRBV24-1	-	TRBJ2-1	TRBD1	CATSDPGQGVGDEQFF	TGTGCCACCAGTGATCCCGGACAGGGGGTTGGGGATGAGCAGTTCTTC
TRBV4-3	few	TRBJ2-7	-	CASSPDSVSSHSYEQYF	TGCGCCAGCAGCCCAGATTCAGTAAGCAGTCACTCCTACGAGCAGTACTTC
TRBV7-9	-	TRBJ2-3	TRBD1	CSSSGRGTGEEDTQYF	TGTTCCAGCAGCGGCCGGGGGACAGGGGAAGAAGATACGCAGTATTTT
TRBV2	-	TRBJ2-4	-	CASSAGFIANNIQYF	TGTGCCAGCAGTGCGGGGTTTATAGCCAATAACATTCAGTACTTC
TRBV27	-	TRBJ2-7	TRBD2	CASSFKGLAGFSTYEQYF	TGTGCCAGCAGTTTTAAGGGACTAGCGGGATTCAGCACCTACGAGCAGTACTTC
TRBV5-6	-	TRBJ2-3	-	CASSSTRGVTQYF	TGTGCCAGCAGCTCTACTAGGGGCGTCACGCAGTATTTT
TRBV4-1	-	TRBJ2-7	-	CASSPRAGVHSYEQYF	TGCGCCAGCAGCCCACGGGCCGGGGTCCACTCCTACGAGCAGTACTTC